This T cell receptor beta chain was profiled in a study of PD-1 blockade in classical Hodgkin lymphoma. Study-level points and caveats: A significant rise in TCR diversity was seen by C4D1 for CD4+ cells but not for CD8+ cells. Whatever underlies the repertoire differences (possibly disease activity or prior therapy) remains undefined. As was reported, newly diagnosed patients showed lower baseline TCR diversity than healthy donors did. The diversity seen at baseline in complete responders resembled that of newly diagnosed patients.

Per the germline V gene, CDR1 is SGHTA and CDR2 is FQGNSA. V gave up 5 bases and J gave up 6 bases; unmatched junction bases: 7. CDR3 length: 13 amino acids. This clone is labeled medium-sized. Its antigen is undetermined. Clones were sequenced by immunoSEQ multiplex PCR, and TCRdb holds only the in-frame ones, with some missing. The sample has roughly 50,000 clones, 90% seen once. As to time point: cycle 4 day 1 (C4D1), after 6 weeks of nivolumab. Every one of the patients relapsed after autologous stem cell transplantation (brentuximab vedotin exposure was variable). The sample in question was peripheral blood mononuclear cells (PBMCs), obtained before the fourth cycle of nivolumab. The rearrangement joins TRBV7-2 to TRBJ2-7; 7 bases line up with TRBD1. This TCR was sampled from a human donor with classical Hodgkin lymphoma. CDR3 DNA: TGTGCCAGCAGCCTTCTTACAGGGGCCGAGCAGTACTTC. This gives the protein CASSLLTGAEQYF. Full variable domain (outside the CDR3, taken from reference TRBV7-2 and TRBJ2-7): GAGVSQSPSNKVTEKGKDVELRCDPISGHTALYWYRQSLGQGLEFLIYFQGNSAPDKSGLPSDRFSAERTGGSVSTLTIQRTQQEDSAVYLCASSLLTGAEQYFGPGTRLTVT.